This T cell receptor beta chain emerged from a study of graft-versus-host responses after intestinal transplantation (dated by TCRdb to the early 2020s). At the level of the whole study: Multivisceral, liver-intestinal, or isolated intestinal transplants were received by the recipients. A peak of at least 4% donor T cells among recipient peripheral blood mononuclear cells was the definition used for donor T cell macrochimerism. Bulk TCR-beta CDR3 sequencing was used to track graft-versus-host and host-versus-graft alloreactive T cell clones in the graft, circulation and bone marrow after intestinal transplantation. Every recipient was given anti-thymocyte globulin induction, then maintenance tacrolimus and steroids for about three years. Instead of going to the commercial service, samples from three later patients were sequenced in-house on an Illumina MiSeq and processed with MiXCR. Of the roughly 25 intestinal transplant recipients enrolled in the cohort, one of whom was a retransplant, 3 patients without pretransplant specimens were excluded. Alloreactive clones were identified by sequencing pre-transplant mixed lymphocyte reaction products and comparing them with unstimulated pre-transplant donor and recipient T cells. Overall results and qualifications from the work: Conclusions were limited by the relatively low number and heterogeneity of intestinal transplant patients. Early after transplant, declines in HvG clones were associated with peak levels of circulating GvH clones. GvH clones turned up in recipient bone marrow, with some appearing earlier in ileal mucosa or blood, a pattern consistent with an intestinal mucosal origin. High GvH to HvG T cell clonal ratios were observed in the allografts of patients with donor T cell macrochimerism.

From the germline V gene, CDR1 is SGHTA and CDR2 is FQGNSA. Trimming removed 5 bases from V and 3 bases from J, leaving 17 bases between the germline ends. The CDR3 spans 17 residues, from the cysteine through the phenylalanine. Just CDR3 DNA is preserved here, 51 bases in frame from base 1. About this clone itself: What this receptor recognizes is not known. It has no much larger one-base neighbor in the sample; base qualities were not kept.

In the first month after transplant, blood samples were collected up to 4 times, and after that at least monthly when available. The library came from the immunoSEQ multiplex PCR assay. Adaptive Biotechnologies carried out high-throughput TCR-beta CDR3 sequencing of genomic DNA for most patients. The paper's processing steps were these. Adaptive's ImmunoSEQ software supplied the TCR sequencing data for approximately 18 patients, while MiXCR and VDJtools were used to process a few other patients. CDR3 nucleotide sequences shared between donor and recipient were removed because their origin could not be assigned. Alloreactive clones required at least 2-fold expansion over unstimulated cells and minimum CFSE-low frequency of 0.002% (template counts) or 0.001% (read counts). Clones detected in sequenced pre-transplant spleen, lymph node, or MLR CFSE-low populations of the donor or recipient were defined as mappable. Cumulative frequency of alloreactive clones was calculated as a percentage of all sequences weighted by copy number. Entries here come from immuneACCESS through TCRdb and include only in-frame sequences with V and J called. Some clones fail to appear in such tables; in the studies checked, an unresolved V gene covers under half of the shortfall, and the cause of the remainder is unknown. That table furnishes V, J and clone size, whereas the DNA furnished D and trimming. The sample table contains 33,000 or so clones; only one count was recorded for 90% to 95% of them. About 0.8% of the sample rests with the top ten.

The chain is made from TRBV7-2 and TRBJ1-6; matching of 5 bases hints at TRBD1 as the D gene. The sample was PBMCs, taken 16 days after intestinal transplant. The receptor comes from a human patient who received an intestinal transplant, so some T cells may come from the graft donor. CDR3 loop: CASSAEVGANYNSPLHF. The base sequence is TGTGCCAGCAGCGCCGAGGTCGGGGCAAACTATAATTCACCCCTCCACTTT.